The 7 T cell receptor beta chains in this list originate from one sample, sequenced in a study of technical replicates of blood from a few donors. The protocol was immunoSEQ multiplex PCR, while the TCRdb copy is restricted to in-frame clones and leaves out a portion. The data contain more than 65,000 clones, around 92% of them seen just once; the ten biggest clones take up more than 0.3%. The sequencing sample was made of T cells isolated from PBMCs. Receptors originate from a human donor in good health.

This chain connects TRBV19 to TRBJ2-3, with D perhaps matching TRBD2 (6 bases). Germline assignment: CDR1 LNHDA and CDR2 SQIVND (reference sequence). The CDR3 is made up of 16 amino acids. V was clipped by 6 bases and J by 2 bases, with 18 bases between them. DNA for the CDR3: TGTGCCAGTAGGAGTGGGACTCGATTCTACACAGATACGCAGTATTTT. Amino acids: CASRSGTRFYTDTQYF.

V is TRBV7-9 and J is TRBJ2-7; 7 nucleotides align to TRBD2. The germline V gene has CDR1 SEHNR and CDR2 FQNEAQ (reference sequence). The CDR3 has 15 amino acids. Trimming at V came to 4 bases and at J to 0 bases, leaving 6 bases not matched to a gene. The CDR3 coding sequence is TGTGCCAGCAGCTCCGAGCGGGGCCTCTCCTACGAGCAGTACTTC. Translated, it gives CASSSERGLSYEQYF.

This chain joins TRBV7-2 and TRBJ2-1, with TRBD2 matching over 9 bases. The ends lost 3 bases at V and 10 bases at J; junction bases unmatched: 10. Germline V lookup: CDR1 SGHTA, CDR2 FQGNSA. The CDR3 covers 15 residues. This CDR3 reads CASSFSSSGIPEQFF. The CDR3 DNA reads TGTGCCAGCAGCTTCTCGTCTAGCGGGATTCCGGAGCAGTTCTTC.

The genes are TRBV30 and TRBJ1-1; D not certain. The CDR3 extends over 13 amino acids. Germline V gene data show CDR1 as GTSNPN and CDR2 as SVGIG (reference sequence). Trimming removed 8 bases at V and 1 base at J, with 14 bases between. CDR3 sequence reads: CAVTRGRNTEAFF. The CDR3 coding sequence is TGTGCCGTCACTCGTGGGAGGAACACTGAAGCTTTCTTT.

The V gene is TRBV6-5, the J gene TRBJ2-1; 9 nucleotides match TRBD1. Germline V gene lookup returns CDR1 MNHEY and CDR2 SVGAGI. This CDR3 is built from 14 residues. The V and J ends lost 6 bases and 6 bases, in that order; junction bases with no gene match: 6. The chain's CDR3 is CASSEGQGINEQFF. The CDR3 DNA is TGTGCCAGCAGCGAGGGACAGGGTATCAATGAGCAGTTCTTC.

The CDR3 coding sequence is TGTGCCAGCAGGACACCCCAGGGATTAGCTTTCTTT. Translating it yields CASRTPQGLAFF. The rearrangement uses TRBV6-5 and TRBJ1-1, with D maybe TRBD1 (5 bases). The CDR3 spans 12 residues. The germline CDR1 and CDR2 sequences are MNHEY and SVGAGI. The ends were cut back, 6 bases at V and 10 bases at J, with 15 bases in the middle.

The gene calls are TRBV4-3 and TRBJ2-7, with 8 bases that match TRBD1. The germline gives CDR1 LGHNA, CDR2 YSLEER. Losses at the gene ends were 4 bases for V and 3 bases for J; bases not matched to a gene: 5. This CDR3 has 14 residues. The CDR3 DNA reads TGCGCCAGCAGCCGGGGACAGGAGGACTACGAGCAGTACTTC. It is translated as CASSRGQEDYEQYF.